The 29 T cell receptor beta chains reported below all come from one sample, sequenced in a study of blood T cell repertoires in COVID-19. The method was immunoSEQ multiplex PCR; TCRdb's version includes in-frame clones alone and lacks a portion of them. The repertoire holds fewer than 250,000 clones, with more than 75% as singletons. The sequenced material came from peripheral blood. These receptors originate from a man in his fifties or sixties with COVID-19, enrolled during active disease.

The rearrangement joins TRBV7-9 to TRBJ1-1, with 10 bases identical to TRBD1. The CDR3 has 14 residues. The V segment lost 3 bases and the J segment 2 bases; nucleotides outside the gene matches: 0. The germline CDR1 and CDR2 sequences are SEHNR and FQNEAQ (reference sequence). CDR3 amino acids: CASSLTGGNTEAFF. CDR3 coding DNA: TGTGCCAGCAGCTTGACAGGGGGCAACACTGAAGCTTTCTTT.

This chain uses TRBV11-2 with TRBJ1-1; TRBD1 matches at 7 bases. V trimming: 5 bases; J trimming: 2 bases; junction bases outside the gene matches: 8. CDR3 length: 15 residues. The germline gives CDR1 SGHAT, CDR2 FQNNGV. Written as DNA, the CDR3 is TGTGCCAGCAGCAGAGCGACAGGGATCAACACTGAAGCTTTCTTT. Translated, it gives CASSRATGINTEAFF. Variable domain in full (rest from reference TRBV11-2 and TRBJ1-1): EAGVAQSPRYKIIEKRQSVAFWCNPISGHATLYWYQQILGQGPKLLIQFQNNGVVDDSQLPKDRFSAERLKGVDSTLKIQPAKLEDSAVYLCASSRATGINTEAFFGQGTRLTVV.

The chain links TRBV10-3 to TRBJ1-2; 7 bases agree with TRBD1. From germline, CDR1 is ENHRY and CDR2 SYGVKD. The CDR3 totals 12 residues. V lost 6 bases to trimming and J lost 8 bases; unmatched junction nucleotides: 6. CDR3 nucleotides: TGTGCCATCAGGGGGACGACAGGGGGCTACACCTTC. This translates into CAIRGTTGGYTF.

The chain recombines TRBV5-4 with TRBJ2-5; 11 bases agree with TRBD1. The CDR3 spans 15 residues. The germline gives CDR1 SGHNT, CDR2 YYREEE (reference sequence). With 4 bases clipped from V and 3 bases from J, the junction kept 5 bases outside the gene matches. CDR3 coding DNA: TGTGCCAGCAGCGTAGGACAGGGGGCGAAAGAGACCCAGTACTTC. It specifies CASSVGQGAKETQYF.

J is TRBJ2-7 and V is TRBV5-4; 9 bases agree with TRBD2. This CDR3 region has 14 residues. The V gene's germline CDR1 is SGHNT and CDR2 YYREEE (reference sequence). Trimming cost V 3 bases and J 5 bases; bases outside gene matches: 6. The CDR3 nucleotides are TGTGCCAGCAGCTCAAGCGGGAGGTCCGACGAGCAGTACTTC. Amino acids: CASSSSGRSDEQYF.

The rearrangement joins TRBV2 to TRBJ2-1, with D possibly TRBD2 on 6 matching bases. V was clipped by 8 bases and J by 1 base, with 9 bases between them. Germline CDR1 is SNHLY and CDR2 is FYNNEI. This CDR3 spans 13 amino acids. CDR3 DNA: TGTGCCAGCGGGCGGGATTCCTACAATGAGCAGTTCTTC. This sequence encodes CASGRDSYNEQFF. Variable domain in full (rest from reference TRBV2 and TRBJ2-1): EPEVTQTPSHQVTQMGQEVILRCVPISNHLYFYWYRQILGQKVEFLVSFYNNEISEKSEIFDDQFSVERPDGSNFTLKIRSTKLEDSAMYFCASGRDSYNEQFFGPGTRLTVL.

This chain connects TRBV5-4 to TRBJ1-6; no firm D call. The CDR3 is 16 amino acids. V lost 0 bases to trimming and J lost 8 bases, with 15 bases between them. Germline-derived CDR1 and CDR2 are SGHNT and YYREEE (reference sequence). CDR3 sequence reads: CASSLAGSPAYSPLHF. CDR3 in DNA: TGTGCCAGCAGCTTGGCCGGGTCCCCGGCCTATTCACCCCTCCACTTT.

This sequence joins TRBV12-3 or TRBV12-4 and TRBJ2-7; TRBD1 agrees at 7 bases. The J segment lost 2 bases and the V segment lost 4 bases, leaving 2 bases of the junction unmatched. The CDR3 is 13 amino acids. The CDR3 loop is CASSWDRPYEQYF. The CDR3 DNA reads as TGTGCCAGCAGTTGGGACAGACCCTACGAGCAGTACTTC.

J is TRBJ1-1 and V is TRBV3-1 (or the pseudogene TRBV3-2); the D is unclear. From germline, CDR1 is LGHDT and CDR2 YNNKEL (reference sequence). V was trimmed by 4 bases and J by 9 bases, leaving 18 bases between them. The CDR3 has 14 amino acids. The CDR3 DNA follows: TGTGCCAGCAGCCCGAGAGGGTGGGTCTTGAAAGCTTTCTTT. Translating it yields CASSPRGWVLKAFF.

This clone was seen a few times. The genes are TRBV2 and TRBJ2-7; TRBD2 agrees at 9 bases. The germline V gene has CDR1 SNHLY and CDR2 FYNNEI. The V segment lost 8 bases and the J segment 0 bases; nucleotides outside the gene matches: 14. The CDR3 is 17 amino acids. The CDR3, as DNA: TGTGCCAGCCACGCCTCCTCTCTAGCGGGGTCCTCCTACGAGCAGTACTTC. Translating it yields CASHASSLAGSSYEQYF. The full variable domain, its missing parts supplied by reference TRBV2 and TRBJ2-7, is EPEVTQTPSHQVTQMGQEVILRCVPISNHLYFYWYRQILGQKVEFLVSFYNNEISEKSEIFDDQFSVERPDGSNFTLKIRSTKLEDSAMYFCASHASSLAGSSYEQYFGPGTRLTVT.

The chain links TRBV5-1 to TRBJ2-1; 8 positions match TRBD2. The ends lost 4 bases at V and 7 bases at J; junction bases unmatched: 16. CDR3 length: 17 residues. Germline loops: CDR1 SGHRS, CDR2 YFSETQ. The CDR3 loop is CASSPLAGGIGRNEQFF. The CDR3 region has the DNA TGCGCCAGCAGCCCCCTCGCGGGGGGCATAGGACGGAATGAGCAGTTCTTC.

The CDR3 sequence is CASSSGQGGTGELFF. The DNA for the CDR3 is TGTGCCAGCTCATCGGGACAGGGTGGCACCGGGGAGCTGTTTTTT. The chain links TRBV18 to TRBJ2-2; 9 bases fit TRBD1. Looked up from germline, CDR1 is KGHSH and CDR2 is LQKENI. The CDR3 is 15 residues long. The trim removed 5 bases at V and 4 bases at J, leaving 5 bases unmatched.

The chain joins TRBV6-2 or TRBV6-3 to TRBJ2-2; D might be TRBD2 (5 bases). The germline CDR1 and CDR2 sequences are MNHEY and SVGEGT. The CDR3 contains 15 residues. The V end lost 0 bases, the J end lost 5 bases, and 10 bases lay between the germline ends. DNA for the CDR3: TGTGCCAGCAGTTACTCGGCGTCGGGGACCGGGGAGCTGTTTTTT. Its protein is CASSYSASGTGELFF.

The chain carries TRBV3-1 (or the pseudogene TRBV3-2) and TRBJ1-6; maybe TRBD1 (6 bases). The CDR3 is 13 residues long. The V gene's germline CDR1 is LGHDT and CDR2 YNNKEL (reference sequence). Trimming removed 5 bases at V and 12 bases at J, with 14 bases between. For the CDR3, the DNA is TGTGCCAGCAGCGGTGGGAACAGGGAACCCCTCCACTTT. Protein product: CASSGGNREPLHF.

The gene calls are TRBV5-1 and TRBJ2-6, with 7 positions matching TRBD1. The CDR3 has 16 residues. From germline, CDR1 is SGHRS and CDR2 YFSETQ. J lost 0 bases, V lost 4 bases, and 4 bases had no gene match. CDR3 in DNA: TGCGCCAGCAGCGTGGGACAGATCTCTGGGGCCAACGTCCTGACTTTC. Translated: CASSVGQISGANVLTF.

The chain is built from TRBV28 and TRBJ1-1; a possible D gene is TRBD1 (6 bases). Germline lookup yields CDR1 MDHEN and CDR2 SYDVKM. This CDR3 region has 14 residues. V lost 6 bases and J lost 0, with 11 bases in between. The CDR3 DNA follows: TGTGCCAGCAGCCCGGGACATTTGAACACTGAAGCTTTCTTT. The encoded protein is CASSPGHLNTEAFF.

The chain combines TRBV21-1 with TRBJ2-3; the D call in the table, TRBD2, was not verified against the DNA. TRBV21-1 is annotated as a pseudogene. The CDR3 extends over 17 amino acids. The CDR3 region is CASSRTGLAAYTDTQYF. The CDR3 region has the DNA TGTGCCAGCAGCAGGACGGGACTAGCGGCCTACACAGATACGCAGTATTTT.

This clone has just one count. This sequence joins TRBV2 and TRBJ2-2, with TRBD1 matching 9 bases. CDR1 and CDR2 from the germline V gene are SNHLY and FYNNEI. With 8 bases clipped from V and 7 bases from J, the junction kept 5 bases outside the gene matches. The CDR3 has 13 amino acids. The CDR3 DNA reads TGTGCCAGCGCGGGACAGGGAGGCGGGGAGCTGTTTTTT. Protein: CASAGQGGGELFF.

V usage is TRBV5-1 and J usage is TRBJ2-5; TRBD2 agrees at 10 bases. This CDR3 spans 17 amino acids. V lost 4 bases to trimming and J lost 0 bases; unmatched junction nucleotides: 9. The germline V gene encodes CDR1 SGHRS and CDR2 YFSETQ. CDR3 in amino acids: CASSLGVAGGYQETQYF. CDR3 in DNA: TGCGCCAGCAGCCTCGGGGTAGCGGGGGGTTACCAAGAGACCCAGTACTTC.

The V and J genes are TRBV19 and TRBJ1-5, with TRBD1 matching over 10 bases. CDR3 length: 15 amino acids. CDR1 and CDR2 from the germline V gene are LNHDA and SQIVND (reference sequence). V shed 1 base, J shed 6 bases, and the junction held 3 bases outside the gene matches. The CDR3 coding sequence is TGTGCCAGTAGTATAGGCCGGGACAGGGGTCAGCCCCAGCATTTT. Its translation is CASSIGRDRGQPQHF.

The chain carries TRBV2 and TRBJ1-2, with D hard to call. The V and J ends lost 6 bases and 8 bases respectively, with 16 bases between them. The CDR3 has 13 residues. Germline CDR1 SNHLY, CDR2 FYNNEI. The DNA of the CDR3 is TGTGCCAGCAGCTCAAGTGGAGTTGGAGGCTACACCTTC. As protein: CASSSSGVGGYTF.

This chain joins TRBV27 and TRBJ2-1, with 9 bases lining up with TRBD2. J lost 4 bases, V lost 5 bases, and 6 bases had no gene match. Germline loops: CDR1 MNHEY, CDR2 SMNVEV (reference sequence). The CDR3 runs to 15 residues. The CDR3 DNA reads TGTGCCAGCAGTCCCGGGACTAGCAGGTACAATGAGCAGTTCTTC. Translation: CASSPGTSRYNEQFF.

This clone was counted a single time. The chain recombines TRBV11-2 with TRBJ2-7, with a possible D match to TRBD2 (5 bases). The length of the CDR3 is 15 residues. V lost 3 bases to trimming and J lost 5 bases, with 17 bases between them. Germline CDR1 reads SGHAT; CDR2 reads FQNNGV. CDR3 DNA sequence: TGTGCCAGCAGCTTGCCCCGCGGGTTTGGGGACGAGCAGTACTTC. The encoded protein is CASSLPRGFGDEQYF.

This chain links TRBV6-2 or TRBV6-3 with TRBJ2-7; 8 bases agree with TRBD1. V was pared by 5 bases and J by 0 bases, with 3 bases of the junction left unmatched. CDR3 length: 14 amino acids. Germline V gene lookup returns CDR1 MNHEY and CDR2 SVGEGT. The CDR3 sequence is CASSRGQGSYEQYF. The CDR3 region has the DNA TGTGCCAGCAGTCGCGGACAGGGCTCCTACGAGCAGTACTTC.

V usage is TRBV14 and J usage is TRBJ2-7; 12 bases fit TRBD2. The CDR3 spans 17 residues. V gave up 5 bases and J gave up 0 bases; unmatched junction bases: 8. The germline CDR1 and CDR2 sequences are SGHDN and FVKESK. CDR3 loop: CASSIRPGLAGSYEQYF. In nucleotides, the CDR3 is TGTGCCAGCAGCATAAGACCGGGACTAGCGGGCTCCTACGAGCAGTACTTC.

This clone was seen more than once but under ten times. The chain couples TRBV12-3 or TRBV12-4 to TRBJ2-7; D gene uncertain. Trimming pared 5 bases from V and 7 bases from J, leaving 12 bases between. The CDR3 spans 12 residues. CDR3 nucleotides: TGTGCCAGCAGTACAATCACTACAGAGCAGTACTTC. Protein sequence: CASSTITTEQYF.

The chain uses TRBV28 and TRBJ1-1; TRBD1 might be the D (6 bases). V was cut by 10 bases and J by 1 base, with 13 bases left in between. The CDR3 runs 13 residues. Germline CDR1 MDHEN, CDR2 SYDVKM. CDR3 sequence reads: CAIHGQPNTEAFF. CDR3 DNA sequence: TGTGCCATCCACGGACAGCCGAACACTGAAGCTTTCTTT.

CDR3 region: CASKINRDSTYEQYF. The DNA for the CDR3 is TGTGCCAGCAAAATAAATAGGGACAGTACCTACGAGCAGTACTTC. The chain carries TRBV6-5 and TRBJ2-7; 7 bases align to TRBD1. Germline assignment: CDR1 MNHEY and CDR2 SVGAGI. After removal of 7 bases from V and 2 bases from J, the junction contained 11 bases not matched to a gene. The CDR3 is 15 amino acids.

This chain joins TRBV10-3 and TRBJ2-7; D is uncertain. CDR3 length equals 13 residues. The V end was cut by 1 base, the J end by 1 base, with 5 bases between. Germline values: CDR1 ENHRY, CDR2 SYGVKD. The CDR3 bases are TGTGCCATCAGTGAGTTCCAGTCCTACGAGCAGTACTTC. Protein sequence: CAISEFQSYEQYF.